The rows below give T cell receptor beta chains drawn from one sample of a study of T cells in Graves' hyperthyroidism and ophthalmopathy. TCRdb fed the multiplex PCR reads into MiXCR, producing one record per CDR3 protein. The data hold over 700,000 distinct CDR3 sequences, with about 35% observed a single time. Sequenced input: blood. The receptors originated from a middle-aged woman with Graves' hyperthyroidism. The CDR3 runs from the conserved cysteine through the conserved F or W. The D gene is left open where the match is weak. Clone size is not always given. Where it is, it says once, few, many or a class for expanded clones.

-,TRBV5-4,TRBJ2-7,-,TGTGCCAGCACCAAAAAAGGACAGTATCTTCCCTACGAGCAGTACTTC,CASTKKGQYLPYEQYF
-,TRBV10-3,TRBJ2-3,-,TGTGCCACCGCCGATAGCGGTACCACAGATACGCAGTATTTT,CATADSGTTDTQYF
-,TRBV29-1,TRBJ1-1,TRBD1,TGCTCAATGCAGGGGGGCGGCACTGAAGCTTTCTTT,CSMQGGGTEAFF
many,TRBV10-3,TRBJ1-1,-,TGTGCCATCGTTGAAGGGGGGACTGAAGCTTTCTTT,CAIVEGGTEAFF
-,TRBV24-1,TRBJ2-3,-,TGTGCCACCAGTGAGACAGGACCGGCAGATACGCAGTATTTT,CATSETGPADTQYF
many,TRBV7-8,TRBJ2-6,-,TGTGCCAGCAGCCACCCTTCTTACCCTGGGGCCAACGTCCTGACTTTC,CASSHPSYPGANVLTF
many,TRBV29-1,TRBJ1-2,TRBD1,TGCAGCGTTGATGACCCCCCGGGACAGGGGATGGATGGCTACACCTTC,CSVDDPPGQGMDGYTF
many,TRBV29-1,TRBJ2-7,-,TGCAGCGTTGAATTGGGGGAACGATTACACGAGCAGTACTTC,CSVELGERLHEQYF
few,TRBV6-1,TRBJ1-2,-,TGTGCCAGCAGTTTTCAGCGAGGCCAAGGCTACACCTTC,CASSFQRGQGYTF
few,TRBV6-5,TRBJ1-2,TRBD1,TGTGCCAGCATTCGGGACAGGGACATTAACTATGGCTACACCTTC,CASIRDRDINYGYTF
many,TRBV25-1,TRBJ2-2,-,TGTGCCAGCTTTGACGCCGTGGAGCTGTTTTTT,CASFDAVELFF
many,TRBV4-3,TRBJ1-5,-,TGCGCCAGCAGCCAAGATAGCAATCAGCCCCAGCATTTT,CASSQDSNQPQHF
once,TRBV9,TRBJ1-2,-,TGTGCCGGCAGCGTAGGGGAAGGGAGGCCTTATGGCTACACCTTC,CAGSVGEGRPYGYTF
-,TRBV20-1,TRBJ2-7,TRBD2,TGCAGTGCTAGAGAACTAGCGGGAGGAACCTACGAGCAGTACTTC,CSARELAGGTYEQYF
many,TRBV7-2,TRBJ1-6,-,TGTGCCAGCAGCCTACCTGTTGGGCCCCTCCACTTT,CASSLPVGPLHF
many,TRBV2,TRBJ1-5,-,TGTGCCAGCAGTTCTCCCGATCAGCCCCAGCATTTT,CASSSPDQPQHF
few,TRBV28,TRBJ1-6,TRBD1,TGTGCCAGCAGTATCCTAGACAGGGTGAATTCACCCCTCCACTTT,CASSILDRVNSPLHF
-,TRBV4-3,TRBJ1-1,TRBD1,TGCGCCAGCAGCCACAGCACAGGGGGCGAAGCTTTCTTT,CASSHSTGGEAFF
few,TRBV7-2,TRBJ1-1,-,TGTGCCAGCAGCTTAGAGACAGACATCCCGACAGCTTTCTTT,CASSLETDIPTAFF
-,TRBV10-3,TRBJ1-1,-,TGTGCCACCGCGGAGGGTTGGGGAGCTTTCTTT,CATAEGWGAFF
many,TRBV24-1,TRBJ2-2,-,TGTGCCACCAGTGAGAGTGACGGGTACACCGGGGAGCTGTTTTTT,CATSESDGYTGELFF
-,TRBV29-1,TRBJ1-1,-,TGCAGCGTTCTGGGGGAGTCGGGGGTAGCTGAAGCTTTCTTT,CSVLGESGVAEAFF
many,TRBV29-1,TRBJ1-4,-,TGCAGCGTTGGTGGGGGCGAAAAACTGTTTTTT,CSVGGGEKLFF
-,TRBV2,TRBJ2-3,TRBD2,TGTGCCAGCAGTGCGGGGACTAGCGGCACAGATACGCAGTATTTT,CASSAGTSGTDTQYF
many,TRBV7-2,TRBJ2-7,-,TGTGCCAGCAGCTCCGTTGTTCACAGGGAAGGGGGTTCCTACGAGCAGTACTTC,CASSSVVHREGGSYEQYF
-,TRBV4-1,TRBJ1-6,-,TGCGCCAGCAGCCAAGAGGGGGCGTCGTATTCACCCCTCCACTTT,CASSQEGASYSPLHF
-,TRBV15,TRBJ1-1,-,TGTGCCACCAGCAGTTTAAACAGGATGAACACTGAAGCTTTCTTT,CATSSLNRMNTEAFF
-,TRBV5-8,TRBJ2-5,-,TGTGCCAGCAGCCAAGATCCGGGGACCGGGCGAGGGACCCAGTACTTC,CASSQDPGTGRGTQYF
-,TRBV7-9,TRBJ1-6,TRBD1,TGTGCCAGCAGGTCGGACAGGGCTAATTCACCCCTCCACTTT,CASRSDRANSPLHF
-,TRBV13,TRBJ2-7,-,TGTGCCAGCACCGTACCAGACGAGCAGTACTTC,CASTVPDEQYF
once,TRBV20-1,TRBJ2-3,TRBD2,TGCAGTGCTGGGGATAGCGGGGGGGCAGCAGATACGCAGTATTTT,CSAGDSGGAADTQYF
-,TRBV7-2,TRBJ2-7,TRBD1,TGTGCCAGCATTTCCCGACCGGGACAGAGCTACGAGCAGTACTTC,CASISRPGQSYEQYF
-,TRBV20-1,TRBJ1-5,TRBD1,TGCAGTGTCGGACAGGTTAATCAGCCCCAGCATTTT,CSVGQVNQPQHF
many,TRBV15,TRBJ2-5,-,TGTGCCACCAGCACAACCATAAGGGGCAGGTTGGAGACCCAGTACTTC,CATSTTIRGRLETQYF
many,TRBV7-9,TRBJ1-3,-,TGTGCCAGCATCCTTAGCCGCTCTGGAAACACCATATATTTT,CASILSRSGNTIYF
many,TRBV7-2,TRBJ1-4,-,TGTGCCAGCAGCCCAGCACGAGATGAAAAACTGTTTTTT,CASSPARDEKLFF
-,TRBV6-2/TRBV6-3,TRBJ2-7,-,TGTGCCAGCACCAACGGATCCTACGAGCAGTACTTC,CASTNGSYEQYF
few,TRBV20-1,TRBJ2-2,-,TGCAGTGCAAATCAATGGGATTCTGCCGGGGAGCTGTTTTTT,CSANQWDSAGELFF
many,TRBV19,TRBJ1-2,-,TGTGCCAGTAGTCCCCGACAGACCCCCGGCCTGGGTGGCTACACCTTC,CASSPRQTPGLGGYTF
-,TRBV7-8,TRBJ2-6,-,TGTGCCACCAGTAGGAAAGCTGGGGTTAACGTCCTGACTTTC,CATSRKAGVNVLTF
-,TRBV3-1,TRBJ1-1,-,TGTGCCAGCAGCCTCAATCGGGCGGGTGAAGCTTTCTTT,CASSLNRAGEAFF
-,TRBV12-3/TRBV12-4,TRBJ1-1,-,TGTGCCAGCCAAGGGGTTTACACTGAAGCTCTCTTT,CASQGVYTEALF
many,TRBV28,TRBJ2-5,-,TGTGCCAGCATGGGATCTTCCCTCGGGGAGACCCAGTACTTC,CASMGSSLGETQYF
few,TRBV25-1,TRBJ2-7,-,TGTGCCAGCAGACCCGACTACCTCGCGGGCTTCTACGAGCAGTACTTC,CASRPDYLAGFYEQYF
-,TRBV9,TRBJ1-6,-,TGTGCCAGCAGCGTAGGTGGGGGGGGATCACCCCTCCACTTT,CASSVGGGGSPLHF
few,TRBV6-1,TRBJ1-4,-,TGTGCCAGCAGTGAAAACCTCGGGGGTGGCGAAAAACTGTTTTTT,CASSENLGGGEKLFF
-,TRBV7-2,TRBJ1-2,-,TGTGCCAGCAGCCTTTACACTAACTATGGCTACACCTTC,CASSLYTNYGYTF
many,TRBV7-9,TRBJ1-2,-,TGTGCCAGCAGCGGGGGAGACAGTAGCTATGGCTACACCTTC,CASSGGDSSYGYTF